These T cell receptor beta chains were read from a single sample in a study of cytomegalovirus exposure and HLA in healthy donors. Method: immunoSEQ multiplex PCR; TCRdb's copy keeps in-frame clones and lacks some. The table has around 190,000 clones, over 65% seen once. The sequenced material came from PBMCs. The receptors here all came from a man aged 35-49 years in good health and CMV-seropositive. Each CDR3 is given without its conserved first and last residue. A clone size is listed for some rows: how often the clone was seen (once, few, many), or a class if it is expanded.

clone size,CDR3 length,J gene,V gene,CDR3 protein
few,16,TRBJ1-4,TRBV5-1,ASSLGAGTGTSDEKLF
few,14,TRBJ2-2,TRBV4-2,ASSQVPGANTGELF
few,13,TRBJ2-1,TRBV4-1,ASSQGLDRADEQF
.,15,TRBJ1-1,TRBV7-9,ASSQTVGPSVFTEAF
.,11,.,TRBV6-5,ASSSTSGDEQY
once,11,TRBJ1-1,TRBV10-3,AISPGGGPEAF
.,14,TRBJ2-1,TRBV10-3,AISESGLAGAAEQF
.,13,TRBJ2-7,TRBV11-2,ASSLPLGRDRKQY
.,16,TRBJ1-2,TRBV27,ASSLKGQGDYTNYGYT
.,13,TRBJ2-7,TRBV7-3,ASSPGQGIQYEQY
.,11,TRBJ2-4,TRBV28,ASRTDPGVDQY